This T cell receptor (beta chain) comes out of a study of blood T cell repertoires in COVID-19. Study-wide background: Samples came from the United States, Italy and Spain, spanning acute and convalescent COVID-19. T cells, B-cell-depleted T cells, or PBMCs provided the cDNA or gDNA that served as material.

The CDR3 has 16 amino acids. Per the germline V gene, CDR1 is SNHLY and CDR2 is FYNNEI. V shed 2 bases, J shed 4 bases, and the junction held 5 bases outside the gene matches. As originally analysed: Estimation of nucleated cell counts relied on the amplification of reference gene primers. Produced via immunoSEQ multiplex PCR; TCRdb's table is partial and in-frame only. V and J calls and clone size are copied from that table; D and trimming were computed from the DNA. The repertoire holds about 82,000 clones, with about 85% as singletons. This clonotype was sampled from an elderly man with active or convalescent COVID-19. Sequencing was performed on peripheral blood. V and J are TRBV2 and TRBJ2-1, with 10 positions matching TRBD2. CDR3: CASSEQGLAAYNEQFF. The CDR3 DNA follows: TGTGCCAGCAGTGAACAAGGACTAGCGGCTTACAATGAGCAGTTCTTC.